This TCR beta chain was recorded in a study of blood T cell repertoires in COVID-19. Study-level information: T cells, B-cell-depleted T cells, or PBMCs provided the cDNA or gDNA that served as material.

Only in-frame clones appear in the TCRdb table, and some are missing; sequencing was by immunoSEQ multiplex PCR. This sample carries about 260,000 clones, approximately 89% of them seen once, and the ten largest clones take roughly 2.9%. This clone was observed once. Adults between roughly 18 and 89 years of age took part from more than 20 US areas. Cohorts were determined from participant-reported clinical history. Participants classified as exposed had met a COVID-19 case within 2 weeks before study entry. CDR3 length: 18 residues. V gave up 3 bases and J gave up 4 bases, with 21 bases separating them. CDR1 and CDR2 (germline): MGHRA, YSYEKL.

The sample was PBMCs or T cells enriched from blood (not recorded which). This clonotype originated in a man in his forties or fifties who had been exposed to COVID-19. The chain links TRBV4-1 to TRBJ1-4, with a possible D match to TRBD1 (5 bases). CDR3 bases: TGCGCCAGCAGCCATCCCGGGCGCAGGGCGACCCGTAATGAAAAACTGTTTTTT. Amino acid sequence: CASSHPGRRATRNEKLFF.